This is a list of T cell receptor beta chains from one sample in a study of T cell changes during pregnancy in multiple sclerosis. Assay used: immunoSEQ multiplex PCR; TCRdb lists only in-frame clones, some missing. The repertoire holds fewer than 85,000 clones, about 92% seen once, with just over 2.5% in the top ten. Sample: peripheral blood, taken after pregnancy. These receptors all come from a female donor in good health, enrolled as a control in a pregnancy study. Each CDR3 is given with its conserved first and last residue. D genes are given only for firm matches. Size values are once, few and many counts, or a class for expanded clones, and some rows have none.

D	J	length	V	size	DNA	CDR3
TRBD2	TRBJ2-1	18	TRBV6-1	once	TGTGCCAGCAGTGAACCCTGGTTTGGCGGGAGTCTACACAATGAGCAGTTCTTC	CASSEPWFGGSLHNEQFF
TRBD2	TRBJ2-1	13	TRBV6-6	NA	TGTGCCAGCAGCTCTAGCGGGACCAATGAGCAGTTCTTC	CASSSSGTNEQFF
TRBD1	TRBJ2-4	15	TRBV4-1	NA	TGCGCCAGCAGCCAAGTGGGACAGAGAGAAAACATTCAGTACTTC	CASSQVGQRENIQYF
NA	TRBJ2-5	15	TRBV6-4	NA	TGTGCCAGCAGTGAACTAGCAGGGGGCCAAGAGACCCAGTACTTC	CASSELAGGQETQYF
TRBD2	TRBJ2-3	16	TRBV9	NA	TGTGCCAGCAGCGCGACTAGCGGGGGGCGCACAGATACGCAGTATTTT	CASSATSGGRTDTQYF
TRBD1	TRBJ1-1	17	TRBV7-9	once	TGTGCCAGCAGCTTAAGCTTCGGGACAGGGGTGTATAAGGAAGCTTTCTTT	CASSLSFGTGVYKEAFF
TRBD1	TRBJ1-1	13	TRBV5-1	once	TGCGCCAGCAGCGAGACAGGGAGGACTGAAGCTTTCTTT	CASSETGRTEAFF
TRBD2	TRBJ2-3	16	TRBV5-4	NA	TGTGCCAGCAGCTATCGCGGGAGGTTGAGCACAGATACGCAGTATTTT	CASSYRGRLSTDTQYF
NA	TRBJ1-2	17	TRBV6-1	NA	TGTGCCAGCAGTGAAGCGCTCCCCAGGGGTATTAGCTATGGCTACACCTTC	CASSEALPRGISYGYTF
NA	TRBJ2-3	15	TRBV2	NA	TGTGCCAGCAGTGAAACTGCGGGCCCCCGGGTTACGCAGTATTTT	CASSETAGPRVTQYF
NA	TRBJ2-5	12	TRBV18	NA	TGTGCCAGCTCACCGAGGCAAGAGACCCAGTACTTC	CASSPRQETQYF
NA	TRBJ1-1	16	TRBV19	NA	TGTGCCAGTAGTCCCCTCGGACAGAAGGGGATGGCTGAAGCTTTCTTT	CASSPLGQKGMAEAFF
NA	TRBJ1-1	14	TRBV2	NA	TGTGCCAGCGGGGAGGGGGGCCCGAACACTGAAGCTTTCTTT	CASGEGGPNTEAFF
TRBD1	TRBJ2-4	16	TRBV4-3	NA	TGCGCCAGCAGCTCCCTGACAGGGCCGGCCAAAAACATTCAGTACTTC	CASSSLTGPAKNIQYF
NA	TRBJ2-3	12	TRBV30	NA	TGTGCCTGGAGTACAGGATCAGATACGCAGTATTTT	CAWSTGSDTQYF
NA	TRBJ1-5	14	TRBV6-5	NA	TGTGCCAGCAGGACTGGTGGTAGCAATCAGCCCCAGCATTTT	CASRTGGSNQPQHF
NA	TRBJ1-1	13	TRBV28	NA	TGTGCCAGCTATGGGGGGTGGGTCGCTGAAGCTTTCTTT	CASYGGWVAEAFF
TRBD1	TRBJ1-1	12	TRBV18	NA	TGTGCCAGCGGTGACAGGGGCACTGAAGCTTTCTTT	CASGDRGTEAFF
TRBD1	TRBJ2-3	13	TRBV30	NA	TGTGCCCGAGACAGGGCGAGCACAGATACGCAGTATTTT	CARDRASTDTQYF
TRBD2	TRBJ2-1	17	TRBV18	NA	TGTGCCAGCTCACCACGGTTAGGCGGGGGGCGGCGGGATGAGCAGTTCTTC	CASSPRLGGGRRDEQFF
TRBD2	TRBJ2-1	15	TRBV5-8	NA	TGTGCCAGCAGCTTGGGACTAGCGGGAGGCGATGAGCAGTTCTTC	CASSLGLAGGDEQFF
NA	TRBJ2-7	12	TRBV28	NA	TGTGCCAGCAGAGGACAGACCTACGAGCAGTACTTC	CASRGQTYEQYF
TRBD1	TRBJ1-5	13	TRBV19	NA	TGTGCCAGCAAGGACAGGGGAGGGCAGCCCCAGCATTTT	CASKDRGGQPQHF
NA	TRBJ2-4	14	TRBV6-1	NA	TGTGCCAGCATTGTCCCCCTAGCAGCAAACATTCAGTACTTC	CASIVPLAANIQYF
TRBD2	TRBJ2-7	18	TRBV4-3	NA	TGCGCCAGCAGCCAAGGGGGACACTCTAGCGGGGGCGCCTACGAGCAGTACTTC	CASSQGGHSSGGAYEQYF
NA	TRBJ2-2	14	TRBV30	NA	TGTGCCGGCCGAGGGCGGGGTGGCACCGGGGAGCTGTTTTTT	CAGRGRGGTGELFF
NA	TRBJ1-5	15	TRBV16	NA	TGTGCCAGCAGCCCCAGGATAAGGACTGATCAGCCCCAGCATTTT	CASSPRIRTDQPQHF
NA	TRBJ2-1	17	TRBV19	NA	TGTGCCAGTCTGGGTGGCGGAGCGCCTAGAGTCTACAATGAGCAGTTCTTC	CASLGGGAPRVYNEQFF
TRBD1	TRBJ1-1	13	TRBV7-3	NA	TGTGCCAGCAGCTCCCAGGGGGACACTGAAGCTTTCTTT	CASSSQGDTEAFF
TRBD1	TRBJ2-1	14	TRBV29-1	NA	TGCAGCGTTGAAGAGGCGCGGACAGGGTATGAGCAGTTCTTC	CSVEEARTGYEQFF
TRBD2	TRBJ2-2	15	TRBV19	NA	TGTGCCAGTAGTATTCTAGCGGGGGGGTCTCGGGAGCTGTTTTTT	CASSILAGGSRELFF
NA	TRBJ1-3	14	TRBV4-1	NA	TGCGCCAGCAGCCAAGGTCCTAGCGGAAACACCATATATTTT	CASSQGPSGNTIYF
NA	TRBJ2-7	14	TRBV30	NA	TGTGCCTGGAGTCTACCTCGTCTCTCCTTCGAGCAGTACTTC	CAWSLPRLSFEQYF
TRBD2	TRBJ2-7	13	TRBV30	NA	TGTGCCTGGAGTGTCTGGCGGGAGTACGAGCAGTACTTC	CAWSVWREYEQYF
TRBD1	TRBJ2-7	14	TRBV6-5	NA	TGTGCCAGCAGTTACTCGACAGGGGCCTACGAGCAGTACTTC	CASSYSTGAYEQYF
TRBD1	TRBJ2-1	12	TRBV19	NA	TGTGCCAGTAGCCGCGACAGGGGGACGCTGTTCTTC	CASSRDRGTLFF
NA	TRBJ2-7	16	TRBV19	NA	TGTGCCAGTAGTATCGGAGTTTTGTCAGGGGTGGGCGAGCAGTACTTC	CASSIGVLSGVGEQYF
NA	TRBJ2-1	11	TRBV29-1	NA	TGCAGCGGCGGCAGGGGCAATGAGCAGTTCTTC	CSGGRGNEQFF
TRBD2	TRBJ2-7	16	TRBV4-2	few	TGTGCCAGCAGCCAAGATCCAGCGGGGGGCTCCTACGAGCAGTACTTC	CASSQDPAGGSYEQYF
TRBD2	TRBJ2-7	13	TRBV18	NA	TGTGCCAGCTCACCAAAGGGCGGGGGCGAGCAGTACTTC	CASSPKGGGEQYF
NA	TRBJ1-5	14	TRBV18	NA	TGTGCCAGCTCAAGTAACGGTTTTAATCAGCCCCAGCATTTT	CASSSNGFNQPQHF
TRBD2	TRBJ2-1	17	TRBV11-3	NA	TGTGCCAGCAGCCTACGTGGTGGTATAGCGGGCCGGAATGAGCAGTTCTTC	CASSLRGGIAGRNEQFF
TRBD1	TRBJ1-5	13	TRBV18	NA	TGTGCCAGCCTAAAGGACAGGGATCAGCCCCAGCATTTT	CASLKDRDQPQHF
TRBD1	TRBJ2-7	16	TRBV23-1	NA	TGCGCCAGCAGTCACTGGGTGCGGGACAGGGGGTACGAGCAGTACTTC	CASSHWVRDRGYEQYF
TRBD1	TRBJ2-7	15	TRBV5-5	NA	TGTGCCAGCAGCCCTGCGCGGACAGGGGCCTACGAGCAGTACTTC	CASSPARTGAYEQYF
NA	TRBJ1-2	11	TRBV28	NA	TGTGCCAGCGGAACAGGGCAGGGCTACACCTTC	CASGTGQGYTF
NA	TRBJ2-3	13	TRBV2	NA	TGTGCCAGCAGTGAAGCACTCTTCGCTACGCAGTATTTT	CASSEALFATQYF
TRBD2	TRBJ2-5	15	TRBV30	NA	TGTGCCTGGAGTACTACTAGCGGGGCCCTAGAGACCCAGTACTTC	CAWSTTSGALETQYF
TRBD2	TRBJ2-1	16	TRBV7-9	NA	TGTGCCAGCAGCTTAGTCGTACTAGCGGAAAGGGATGAGCAGTTCTTC	CASSLVVLAERDEQFF
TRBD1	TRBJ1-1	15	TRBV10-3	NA	TGTGCCATCAGCCAACAATCCGGGACAGGAATAAAGGCTTTCTTT	CAISQQSGTGIKAFF
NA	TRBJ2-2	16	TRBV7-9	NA	TGTGCCAGCAGCGTTGGACAGAAATTATATACCGGGGAGCTGTTTTTT	CASSVGQKLYTGELFF
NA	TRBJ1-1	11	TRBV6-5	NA	TGTGCCAGCAAACTTAACACTGAAGCTTTCTTT	CASKLNTEAFF
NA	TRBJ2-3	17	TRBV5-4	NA	TGTGCCAGCAGCTTGCGTATTTTAGGGACACACACAGATACGCAGTATTTT	CASSLRILGTHTDTQYF
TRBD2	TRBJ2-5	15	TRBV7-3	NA	TGTGCCAGCAGCTTAGCGGGGGGGGACGTGGAGACCCAGTACTTC	CASSLAGGDVETQYF
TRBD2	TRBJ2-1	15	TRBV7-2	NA	TGTGCCAGCAGCTTGTTCCTAGCGGGGGGCAATGAGCAGTTCTTC	CASSLFLAGGNEQFF